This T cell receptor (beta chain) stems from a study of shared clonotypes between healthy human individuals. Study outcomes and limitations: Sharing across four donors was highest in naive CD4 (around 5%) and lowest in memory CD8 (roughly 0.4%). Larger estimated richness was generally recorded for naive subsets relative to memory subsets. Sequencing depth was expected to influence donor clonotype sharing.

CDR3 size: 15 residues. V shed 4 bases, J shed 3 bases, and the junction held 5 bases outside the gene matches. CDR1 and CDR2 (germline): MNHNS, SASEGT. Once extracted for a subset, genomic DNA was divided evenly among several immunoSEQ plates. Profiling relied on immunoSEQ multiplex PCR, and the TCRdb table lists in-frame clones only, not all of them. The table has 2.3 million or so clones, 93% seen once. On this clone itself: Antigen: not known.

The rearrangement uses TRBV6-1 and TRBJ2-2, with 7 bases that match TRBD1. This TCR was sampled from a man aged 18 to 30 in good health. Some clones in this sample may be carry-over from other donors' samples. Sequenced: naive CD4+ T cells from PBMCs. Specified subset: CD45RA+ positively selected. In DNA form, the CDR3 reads TGTGCCAGCAGTGCCGGGACAGACTACACCGGGGAGCTGTTTTTT. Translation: CASSAGTDYTGELFF.